This T cell receptor beta chain was sequenced during a study of cytomegalovirus exposure and HLA in healthy donors. Using immunoSEQ multiplex PCR, the repertoire was profiled, and TCRdb retains in-frame clones only, with some absent. This repertoire shows around 150,000 clones, 70% to 85% found once; its top ten account for roughly 27%. V lost 0 bases to trimming and J lost 8 bases, with 13 bases between them. The CDR3 is made up of 15 amino acids. Germline values: CDR1 LGHNA, CDR2 YNFKEQ. This TCR was sampled from a man younger than 45 in good health and CMV-seropositive. The material sequenced was PBMCs. The chain combines TRBV4-2 with TRBJ2-2; D is ambiguous. The CDR3 nucleotides read TGTGCCAGCAGCCAAGATCGAGACATTGGGGGGGAGCTGTTTTTT. Translating gives CASSQDRDIGGELFF.